Below, 19 T cell receptor beta chains from the same sample are listed, as sequenced in a study of beta chain features in type 1 diabetes. Study-level points and caveats: A moderate, significant TCRB CDR3 shortening appeared in type 1 diabetes across four CD4+ subsets.

No antigen has been identified for these receptors. As every portion of the isolated RNA was reverse transcribed, the sequencing read expressed TCRB transcripts. Repertoires were generated with immunoSEQ multiplex PCR, while TCRdb's copy carries only in-frame clones and drops some. The data show 640,000 or so clones, roughly 13% seen once. The sample comprised naive CD4+ T cells from blood. The source is a young man with type 1 diabetes.

Only a few counts were recorded for this clone. The CDR3 here is CASKPQGNEKLFF. DNA of the CDR3: TGTGCCAGCAAGCCCCAGGGTAATGAAAAACTGTTTTTT. The chain employs TRBV6-6 and TRBJ1-4; D is perhaps TRBD1 (5 bases). The germline V gene encodes CDR1 MNHNY and CDR2 SVGAGI (reference sequence). The V and J ends lost 7 bases and 4 bases respectively, with 10 bases between them. CDR3 length: 13 amino acids.

This clone came up a few times. V and J are TRBV7-9 and TRBJ1-1, with TRBD1 matching over 7 bases. Germline loops: CDR1 SEHNR, CDR2 FQNEAQ (reference sequence). The junction had 3 bases not matched to a gene; V was cut back by 6 bases and J by 5 bases. This CDR3 is built from 12 residues. This chain's CDR3 is CASRTTGTEAFF. CDR3 DNA sequence: TGTGCCAGCAGGACGACAGGGACTGAAGCTTTCTTT.

The chain carries TRBV13 and TRBJ2-1; either TRBD1 or TRBD2 may fit D (5 bases each). The V and J ends lost 1 base and 12 bases respectively, with 16 bases between them. Germline loops: CDR1 PRHDT, CDR2 FYEKMQ (reference sequence). The CDR3 totals 14 residues. Here the CDR3 reads CASSLVGSGTRQFF. CDR3 in DNA: TGTGCCAGCAGCTTAGTCGGCTCCGGGACCCGGCAGTTCTTC.

Turning to this clone: Additional DNA sequences in this sample encode the identical CDR3. This chain uses TRBV30 with TRBJ1-1; 7 nucleotides line up with TRBD1. With V trimmed by 2 bases and J by 2 bases, 2 bases remained unmatched. Germline V lookup: CDR1 GTSNPN, CDR2 SVGIG (reference sequence). The CDR3 is 13 residues long. The CDR3 spells CAWSRQGNTEAFF. CDR3 in DNA: TGTGCCTGGAGTCGACAGGGTAACACTGAAGCTTTCTTT. The full variable domain, with the rest looked up from reference TRBV30 and TRBJ1-1, is SQTIHQWPATLVQPVGSPLSLECTVEGTSNPNLYWYRQAAGRGLQLLFYSVGIGQISSEVPQNLSASRPQDRQFILSSKKLLLSDSGFYLCAWSRQGNTEAFFGQGTRLTVV.

The chain is built from TRBV19 and TRBJ2-3, with 9 bases matching TRBD1. The CDR3 is 15 amino acids. Trimming at V came to 5 bases and at J to 6 bases, leaving 9 bases not matched to a gene. CDR1 and CDR2 (germline): LNHDA, SQIVND (reference sequence). The CDR3, as DNA: TGTGCCAGTAGTCCCCGGACAGGGGTTCCGGATACGCAGTATTTT. It yields the protein CASSPRTGVPDTQYF.

The chain combines TRBV21-1 with TRBJ1-1; the D call TRBD1 from the table was never checked on the DNA. TRBV21-1 is noted as a pseudogene. This CDR3 is built from 14 residues. CDR3 nucleotide sequence: TGTGCCAGCAGCCCCCACAGGGGGTGGACTGAAGCTTTCTTT. It is translated as CASSPHRGWTEAFF.

J is TRBJ2-5 and V is TRBV15; D remains ambiguous. V lost 0 bases and J 5 bases, leaving 10 bases between the germline ends. Looked up from germline, CDR1 is LNHNV and CDR2 is YYDKDF (reference sequence). The CDR3 extends over 14 amino acids. CDR3 sequence reads: CATSRDIGVETQYF. The CDR3 DNA follows: TGTGCCACCAGCAGAGATATTGGGGTGGAGACCCAGTACTTC.

This clone occurred a few times. V is TRBV7-2 and J is TRBJ2-5; D is uncertain. Germline V gene data show CDR1 as SGHTA and CDR2 as FQGNSA. The CDR3 extends over 13 amino acids. Deletions cut 5 bases from V and 5 bases from J, with 12 bases between. CDR3 coding DNA: TGTGCCAGCAGCCCTAGGCTGCGGGAGACCCAGTACTTC. It is translated as CASSPRLRETQYF.

This clone has just a few counts. The genes are TRBV28 and TRBJ1-2; TRBD1 aligns across 7 bases. The CDR3 runs 13 residues. After removal of 6 bases from V and 3 bases from J, the junction contained 4 bases not matched to a gene. Germline V lookup: CDR1 MDHEN, CDR2 SYDVKM. The CDR3: CASRLTGDYGYTF. The CDR3 DNA follows: TGTGCCAGCAGGTTAACAGGGGACTATGGCTACACCTTC.

The V and J genes are TRBV2 and TRBJ2-7; D gene unclear. Germline V gene lookup returns CDR1 SNHLY and CDR2 FYNNEI. CDR3 length: 13 amino acids. Trimming cost V 3 bases and J 1 base, with 7 bases left between them. The CDR3 DNA sequence: TGTGCCAGCAGTGACGGGCTATCCTACGAGCAGTACTTC. This sequence encodes CASSDGLSYEQYF.

This clone was seen only a few times. The J gene is TRBJ2-7, the V gene TRBV5-1, with 8 bases that match TRBD1. Germline values: CDR1 SGHRS, CDR2 YFSETQ. The CDR3 has 13 residues. J was trimmed by 5 bases and V by 4 bases; bases with no gene match: 5. CDR3 sequence: CASSPGGGHEQYF. The CDR3 DNA sequence: TGCGCCAGCAGCCCAGGGGGCGGCCACGAGCAGTACTTC.

This clone has just a few counts. This chain links TRBV7-2 with TRBJ2-1; D perhaps matches TRBD1 (5 bases). Germline loops: CDR1 SGHTA, CDR2 FQGNSA. The V end lost 1 base, the J end lost 9 bases, and 16 bases lay between the germline ends. This CDR3 contains 15 residues. CDR3 region: CASSLGPTRAIEQFF. As DNA, the CDR3 is TGTGCCAGCAGCTTAGGGCCTACCAGGGCGATTGAGCAGTTCTTC.

There are a few counts of this clone. Additional DNA sequences in this sample encode the identical CDR3. The chain combines TRBV30 with TRBJ1-1; 7 positions match TRBD1. Per the germline V gene, CDR1 is GTSNPN and CDR2 is SVGIG (reference sequence). The trim removed 8 bases at V and 0 bases at J, leaving 3 bases unmatched. The CDR3 has 12 residues. CDR3 residues: CAGGQVNTEAFF. The CDR3 nucleotides are TGTGCCGGAGGACAGGTGAACACTGAAGCTTTCTTT. Based on the CDR3 plus reference TRBV30 and TRBJ1-1, the full variable domain is SQTIHQWPATLVQPVGSPLSLECTVEGTSNPNLYWYRQAAGRGLQLLFYSVGIGQISSEVPQNLSASRPQDRQFILSSKKLLLSDSGFYLCAGGQVNTEAFFGQGTRLTVV.

The gene calls are TRBV29-1 and TRBJ1-1; D uncertain. CDR3 length: 13 amino acids. V lost 4 bases and J 0 bases, leaving 9 bases between the germline ends. Germline CDR1 is SQVTM and CDR2 is ANQGSEA. This CDR3 reads CSVVRVMNTEAFF. In nucleotides, the CDR3 is TGCAGCGTTGTACGGGTCATGAACACTGAAGCTTTCTTT.

The chain combines TRBV6-1 with TRBJ1-1; 7 positions agree with TRBD1. V dropped 5 bases and J dropped 3; count of bases not matched to a gene: 3. The CDR3 is made up of 13 amino acids. The germline CDR1 and CDR2 sequences are MNHNS and SASEGT. The CDR3 loop is CASSHQGDTEAFF. The CDR3 DNA reads as TGTGCCAGCAGTCACCAGGGGGACACTGAAGCTTTCTTT.

The chain employs TRBV5-1 and TRBJ2-5, with D perhaps assigned TRBD1 or TRBD2 (5 bases each). The CDR3 length is 14 residues. Per germline, CDR1 SGHRS and CDR2 YFSETQ. The V gene lost 4 bases and the J gene lost 3 bases, with 13 bases spanning the gap. CDR3 protein: CASSLGPSKETQYF. In DNA form, the CDR3 reads TGCGCCAGCAGCCTGGGACCTTCTAAAGAGACCCAGTACTTC.

This clone was seen a handful of times. For the CDR3, the DNA is TGTGCCAGCAGCCCCAAGCTAGAATTCTATGGCTACACCTTC. It specifies CASSPKLEFYGYTF. The V call is TRBV27, the J call TRBJ1-2, with unresolved D. V lost 6 bases and J 4 bases, leaving 15 bases between the germline ends. Per germline, CDR1 MNHEY and CDR2 SMNVEV (reference sequence). This CDR3 has 14 amino acids.

This clone has just a few counts. The J gene is TRBJ2-4, the V gene TRBV30; D assignment may be TRBD1 or TRBD2 (5 bases each). The germline V gene has CDR1 GTSNPN and CDR2 SVGIG (reference sequence). The CDR3 extends over 16 amino acids. The V end was cut by 4 bases, the J end by 0 bases, with 16 bases between. CDR3 sequence: CAWNPPGGLAKNIQYF. The CDR3 coding sequence is TGTGCCTGGAACCCCCCTGGGGGATTAGCCAAAAACATTCAGTACTTC. Looking up the rest from reference TRBV30 and TRBJ2-4 gives the full variable domain: SQTIHQWPATLVQPVGSPLSLECTVEGTSNPNLYWYRQAAGRGLQLLFYSVGIGQISSEVPQNLSASRPQDRQFILSSKKLLLSDSGFYLCAWNPPGGLAKNIQYFGAGTRLSVL.

This clone has a handful of counts. The chain uses TRBV5-1 and TRBJ2-7; D possibly corresponds to TRBD2 (6 bases). Germline CDR1 and CDR2: SGHRS and YFSETQ. Between the trimmed V and J ends, which lost 3 bases and 3 bases, there was a span of 10 bases. The CDR3 totals 13 residues. The CDR3 sequence is CASSYGGSYEQYF. Here the CDR3 DNA reads TGCGCCAGCAGCTACGGGGGAAGCTACGAGCAGTACTTC.